This TCR beta chain comes out of a study of neurological immune-mediated disorders. The germline CDR1 and CDR2 sequences are DFQATT and SNEGSKA (reference sequence). V was shortened by 3 bases and J by 0 bases, with 6 bases between the two germline ends. The CDR3 is 13 residues long. MiXCR, run by TCRdb on the 5' RACE reads, gives a single entry per CDR3 protein. The sample includes about 53,000 distinct CDR3 sequences, 16% seen only once; the top ten take 3.5% to 4.5%. PBMCs stored at -80 C, 2 million in total, were the source of the unsorted libraries. This clonotype has at least ten counts. Sequencing was performed on PBMCs. The receptor was isolated from a man in his fifties or sixties in good health. The genes are TRBV20-1 and TRBJ2-1, with a possible D match to TRBD2 (6 bases). CDR3: CSAREGSYNEQFF. In DNA form, the CDR3 reads TGCAGTGCTAGGGAGGGCTCCTACAATGAGCAGTTCTTC.